This T cell receptor beta chain derives from a study of CD8 T cells in ankylosing spondylitis. General observations from the study: For ankylosing spondylitis blood, a TCR beta motif of seven to nine highly homologous variants appeared characteristic. Previous work reported some of these motif variants in the synovial fluid and blood of reactive arthritis.

Quantitative 5'-RACE was performed with molecular barcodes, and it yielded the TCR beta libraries. TCRdb independently ran MiXCR on the 5' RACE reads; one entry per CDR3 protein. The table shows some 63,000 distinct CDR3 sequences, with around 6.5% occurring only once. On this clonotype: The antigen is unknown.

Trimming cost V 6 bases and J 0 bases, with 21 bases left between them. This CDR3 has 17 amino acids. The germline V gene encodes CDR1 MDHEN and CDR2 SYDVKM. The V and J genes are TRBV28 and TRBJ2-7, with D possibly being TRBD2 (7 bases). The sequenced sample consisted of synovial fluid, either unsorted or a sorted T cell fraction (not recorded which). This receptor was obtained from a male donor with ankylosing spondylitis. CDR3 sequence: CASRLGGAGQSSYEQYF. The CDR3 DNA is TGTGCCAGCAGATTAGGGGGGGCGGGGCAAAGCTCCTACGAGCAGTACTTC.